These 17 T cell receptor beta chains were sequenced from one sample in a study of blood T cell repertoires in COVID-19. This table comes from immunoSEQ multiplex PCR, and its TCRdb copy is limited to in-frame clones, with some not included. Among 60,000 to 90,000 clones listed, 87% were seen once. Sequencing was performed on peripheral blood. These receptors came from a woman over 75 with active or convalescent COVID-19.

The rearrangement uses TRBV11-2 and TRBJ1-5, with D possibly being TRBD1 (5 bases). Deletions cut 5 bases from V and 4 bases from J, with 9 bases between. This CDR3 region has 13 residues. In germline, CDR1 is SGHAT, CDR2 FQNNGV. The CDR3 sequence is CASSRGQNQPQHF. The CDR3 DNA sequence: TGTGCCAGCAGCCGAGGACAAAATCAGCCCCAGCATTTT.

The gene calls are TRBV21-1 and TRBJ1-1. TRBV21-1 is a known pseudogene. The CDR3 runs to 15 residues. CDR3 amino acids: CASSPPSVDGTEAFF. The CDR3 coding sequence is TGTGCCAGCAGCCCCCCAAGCGTCGACGGGACTGAAGCTTTCTTT.

The chain combines TRBV6-5 with TRBJ2-1; perhaps TRBD1 as D (5 bases). Trimming took off 7 bases at V and 6 bases at J, with 16 bases between the two ends. The CDR3 totals 14 residues. The germline V gene encodes CDR1 MNHEY and CDR2 SVGAGI. The DNA of the CDR3 is TGTGCCAGCAACCTTGCTGGACATTCCAATGAGCAGTTCTTC. It specifies CASNLAGHSNEQFF.

The V and J genes are TRBV4-3 and TRBJ2-6; 13 nucleotides match TRBD2. Per germline, CDR1 LGHNA and CDR2 YSLEER. V lost 4 bases and J lost 4; bases outside the gene matches: 10. CDR3 length: 19 amino acids. CDR3 in amino acids: CASSLRTSGRWTGANVLTF. The DNA for the CDR3 is TGCGCCAGCAGCCTCCGGACTAGCGGGAGATGGACGGGGGCCAACGTCCTGACTTTC.

V and J are TRBV7-2 and TRBJ2-1; a weak D match, TRBD2 (6 bases). The ends were cut back, 1 base at V and 3 bases at J, with 13 bases in the middle. Germline assignment: CDR1 SGHTA and CDR2 FQGNSA. There are 16 residues in the CDR3. The CDR3 region is CASSLGESGYYNEQFF. The CDR3 coding sequence is TGTGCCAGCAGCTTAGGGGAGAGCGGGTACTACAATGAGCAGTTCTTC.

The genes are TRBV5-1 and TRBJ1-3; the D is unclear. V was pared by 0 bases and J by 4 bases, with 8 bases between. CDR1 SGHRS and CDR2 YFSETQ come from the germline V gene. This CDR3 comprises 14 residues. The CDR3 coding sequence is TGCGCCAGCAGCTTGGCAGGCCGCGGAAACACCATATATTTT. Translated: CASSLAGRGNTIYF. Based on the CDR3 plus reference TRBV5-1 and TRBJ1-3, the full variable domain is KAGVTQTPRYLIKTRGQQVTLSCSPISGHRSVSWYQQTPGQGLQFLFEYFSETQRNKGNFPGRFSGRQFSNSRSEMNVSTLELGDSALYLCASSLAGRGNTIYFGEGSWLTVV.

J is TRBJ2-5 and V is TRBV7-9; tentative D call: TRBD2 (6 bases). This CDR3 contains 15 residues. Trimming cost V 1 base and J 4 bases, with 13 bases left between them. The germline V gene has CDR1 SEHNR and CDR2 FQNEAQ (reference sequence). The CDR3, as DNA: TGTGCCAGCAGCTTAGTAGGTGCCGGGGGAGAGACCCAGTACTTC. Translation gives CASSLVGAGGETQYF.

The chain couples TRBV16 to TRBJ1-2; unclear D gene. Germline V gene data show CDR1 as KGHSY and CDR2 as FQNENV. The CDR3 spans 16 residues. V was pared by 1 base and J by 6 bases, with 18 bases between. CDR3: CASSQLGFVSVHGYTF. The DNA of the CDR3 is TGTGCCAGCAGCCAATTAGGTTTCGTTAGCGTTCATGGCTACACCTTC.

The gene calls are TRBV11-3 and TRBJ2-7; TRBD2 might be the D (7 bases). Trimming took off 5 bases at V and 7 bases at J, with 18 bases between the two ends. The CDR3 consists of 14 residues. CDR1 is SGHNT and CDR2 is YENEEA in the germline V gene. CDR3: CASSVGGPSDEQYF. The CDR3 DNA follows: TGTGCCAGCAGCGTCGGGGGGCCCTCTGATGAGCAGTACTTC.

The chain carries TRBV10-3 and TRBJ2-7; D is perhaps TRBD2 (5 bases). Germline V gene sequence: CDR1 ENHRY, CDR2 SYGVKD. This CDR3 is 14 amino acids long. V lost 2 bases and J lost 7, with 15 bases in between. The CDR3 DNA is TGTGCCATCAGTGAGCCTAGCAGACTTTGGGAGCAGTACTTC. Translation: CAISEPSRLWEQYF.

Regarding this clone: Other nucleotide sequences from this sample produce the same CDR3. The V gene is TRBV28, the J gene TRBJ1-5; 7 bases are a match to TRBD1. Per germline, CDR1 MDHEN and CDR2 SYDVKM. The CDR3 runs 14 residues. Trimming at V came to 4 bases and at J to 2 bases, leaving 2 bases not matched to a gene. This CDR3 reads CASSSGQGNQPQHF. Here the CDR3 DNA reads TGTGCCAGCAGTTCCGGACAGGGCAATCAGCCCCAGCATTTT.

The chain recombines TRBV6-5 with TRBJ2-5, with D uncertain. This CDR3 has 15 residues. Germline values: CDR1 MNHEY, CDR2 SVGAGI. Trimming cost V 6 bases and J 5 bases, with 19 bases left between them. The CDR3 sequence: CASSLLVAGAETQYF. CDR3 nucleotides: TGTGCCAGCAGCCTGCTGGTGGCAGGTGCGGAGACCCAGTACTTC.

This clone was observed a few times. V usage is TRBV7-9 and J usage is TRBJ2-1, with TRBD2 matching 11 bases. The CDR3 extends over 14 amino acids. V shed 8 bases, J shed 4 bases, and the junction held 4 bases outside the gene matches. Germline CDR1 and CDR2: SEHNR and FQNEAQ (reference sequence). The CDR3 loop is CASLAGGQYNEQFF. DNA of the CDR3: TGTGCCAGCTTAGCGGGAGGGCAGTACAATGAGCAGTTCTTC.

This chain joins TRBV6-5 and TRBJ2-2; no clear D gene. Germline V gene sequence: CDR1 MNHEY, CDR2 SVGAGI. The CDR3 has 15 residues. V lost 6 bases, J lost 1 base, and 12 bases lay in between. The CDR3 loop is CASRGTAGNTGELFF. In DNA form, the CDR3 reads TGTGCCAGCAGGGGTACGGCAGGGAACACCGGGGAGCTGTTTTTT.

The chain uses TRBV28 and TRBJ1-2, with 9 bases fitting TRBD1. J gave up 5 bases and V 4 bases, and 5 bases lay outside the gene matches. Germline V gives CDR1 MDHEN, CDR2 SYDVKM. The CDR3 is 14 amino acids. The CDR3 DNA follows: TGTGCCAGCAGTTACAGGGGGCTGGAATATGGCTACACCTTC. It is translated as CASSYRGLEYGYTF.

CDR3 loop: CASSQQGRRNIQYF. The CDR3 nucleotides read TGTGCCAGCAGCCAACAGGGGCGGAGAAACATTCAGTACTTC. The chain uses TRBV6-2 or TRBV6-3 and TRBJ2-4; 7 bases fit TRBD1. CDR3 length: 14 amino acids. Germline V gene data show CDR1 as MNHEY and CDR2 as SVGEGT. V was clipped by 6 bases and J by 6 bases; unmatched bases: 8.

The V and J genes are TRBV9 and TRBJ2-2, with 8 bases fitting TRBD2. CDR3 length equals 15 residues. Germline V lookup: CDR1 SGDLS, CDR2 YYNGEE. Germline trimming cut 4 bases from V and 4 bases from J; bases unmatched to any gene: 6. CDR3 nucleotide sequence: TGTGCCAGCAGCCCCGCGGGAGGCCCCACCGGGGAGCTGTTTTTT. This translates into CASSPAGGPTGELFF.